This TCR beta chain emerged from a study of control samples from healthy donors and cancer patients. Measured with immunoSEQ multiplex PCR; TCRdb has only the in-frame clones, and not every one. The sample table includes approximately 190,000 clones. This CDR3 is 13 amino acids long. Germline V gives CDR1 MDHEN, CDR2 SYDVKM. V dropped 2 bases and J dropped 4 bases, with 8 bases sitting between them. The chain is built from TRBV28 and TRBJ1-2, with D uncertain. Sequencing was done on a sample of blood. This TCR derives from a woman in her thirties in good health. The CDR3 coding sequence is TGTGCCAGCAGTTTAGCGACCTTCTATGGCTACACCTTC. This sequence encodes CASSLATFYGYTF.